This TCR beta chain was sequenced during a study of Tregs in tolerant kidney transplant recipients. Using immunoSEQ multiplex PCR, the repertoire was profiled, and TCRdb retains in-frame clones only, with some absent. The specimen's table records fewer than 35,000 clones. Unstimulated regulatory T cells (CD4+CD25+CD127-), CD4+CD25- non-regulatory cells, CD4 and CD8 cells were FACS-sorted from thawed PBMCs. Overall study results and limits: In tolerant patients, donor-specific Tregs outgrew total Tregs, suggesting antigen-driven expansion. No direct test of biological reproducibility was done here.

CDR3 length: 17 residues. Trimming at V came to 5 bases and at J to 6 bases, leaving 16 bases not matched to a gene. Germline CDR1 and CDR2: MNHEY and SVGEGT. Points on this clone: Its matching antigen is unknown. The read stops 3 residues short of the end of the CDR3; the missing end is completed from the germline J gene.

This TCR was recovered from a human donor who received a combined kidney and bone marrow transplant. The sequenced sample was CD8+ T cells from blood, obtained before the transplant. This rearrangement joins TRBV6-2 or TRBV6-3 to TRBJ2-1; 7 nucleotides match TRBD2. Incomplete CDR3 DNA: TGTGCCAGCAGTCCGACATTTGGTGCGGGAGCAGGCAATGAG. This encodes CASSPTFGAGAGNE. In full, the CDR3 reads CASSPTFGAGAGNEQFF.